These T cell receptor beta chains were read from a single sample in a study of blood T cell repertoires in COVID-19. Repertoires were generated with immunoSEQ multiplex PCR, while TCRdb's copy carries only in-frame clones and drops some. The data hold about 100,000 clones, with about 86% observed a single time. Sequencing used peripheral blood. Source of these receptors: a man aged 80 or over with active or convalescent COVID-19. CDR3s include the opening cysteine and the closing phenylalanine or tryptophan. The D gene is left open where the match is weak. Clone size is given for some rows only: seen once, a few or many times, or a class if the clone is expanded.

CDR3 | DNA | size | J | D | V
CSASQSTGNQPQHF | TGCAGTGCTAGTCAGTCGACAGGGAATCAGCCCCAGCATTTT | once | TRBJ1-5 | TRBD1 | TRBV20-1
CASSPRGRGELFF | TGCGCCAGCAGCCCCAGGGGCCGCGGGGAGCTGTTTTTT | . | TRBJ2-2 | . | TRBV5-1
CASIPGTAGYNEQFF | TGTGCCAGCATCCCTGGGACAGCGGGCTACAATGAGCAGTTCTTC | once | TRBJ2-1 | . | TRBV25-1
CASSLVAGSAGELFF | TGCGCCAGCAGCTTGGTTGCGGGAAGTGCCGGGGAGCTGTTTTTT | . | TRBJ2-2 | . | TRBV5-1
CAIKRGNSNQPQHF | TGTGCCATCAAACGGGGGAATAGCAATCAGCCCCAGCATTTT | . | TRBJ1-5 | . | TRBV28
CASSPNSDQPQHF | TGTGCCAGCTCACCAAACAGTGATCAGCCCCAGCATTTT | . | TRBJ1-5 | . | TRBV18
CASKASGHTGELFF | TGTGCCAGCAAGGCTAGCGGGCATACCGGGGAGCTGTTTTTT | . | TRBJ2-2 | TRBD2 | TRBV2
CATRYRDSNTEAFF | TGTGCCACACGATACAGAGACAGTAACACTGAAGCTTTCTTT | . | TRBJ1-1 | . | TRBV10-3
CASSPPAGTYEAFF | TGTGCCAGCTCACCACCTGCGGGGACCTATGAAGCTTTCTTT | . | TRBJ1-1 | . | TRBV18
CASSFRRTGEGETQYF | TGCGCCAGCAGCTTCAGGAGGACAGGGGAGGGGGAGACCCAGTACTTC | . | TRBJ2-5 | TRBD1 | TRBV5-1
CASSFNKAGGPSEQYF | TGTGCCAGCAGTTTTAACAAAGCGGGAGGGCCCTCCGAGCAGTACTTC | . | TRBJ2-7 | TRBD2 | TRBV27
CASGAGGSYGYTF | TGTGCTAGTGGGGCAGGGGGCTCCTATGGCTACACCTTC | once | TRBJ1-2 | TRBD1 | TRBV12-5
CASSLGRSAFF | TGTGCCAGCAGCTTAGGCCGGTCGGCTTTCTTT | . | TRBJ1-1 | . | TRBV11-2
CSVAAGTADQPQHF | TGCAGCGTCGCCGCCGGGACAGCGGATCAGCCCCAGCATTTT | . | TRBJ1-5 | TRBD1 | TRBV29-1
CASSQDPGVGTEAFF | TGTGCCAGCAGCCAAGATCCGGGGGTGGGCACTGAAGCTTTCTTT | once | TRBJ1-1 | . | TRBV4-2
CATSAGAGTGGGGELFF | TGTGCCACCAGTGCCGGCGCCGGGACAGGGGGCGGCGGGGAGCTGTTTTTT | . | TRBJ2-2 | TRBD1 | TRBV24-1
CASSLDGGTYTGELFF | TGTGCCAGCAGCTTAGACGGCGGGACCTACACCGGGGAGCTGTTTTTT | . | TRBJ2-2 | . | TRBV7-2
CASSKGGTRNTGELFF | TGTGCCAGCAGCAAGGGGGGGACAAGGAACACCGGGGAGCTGTTTTTT | . | TRBJ2-2 | . | TRBV7-6
CASSLDFGQGALHF | . | few | TRBJ1-1 | . | TRBV5-1
CACRSGANTGELFF | TGTGCTTGCCGAAGCGGGGCGAACACCGGGGAGCTGTTTTTT | . | TRBJ2-2 | TRBD2 | TRBV7-7
CSPDSLMNTEAFF | TGCAGCCCGGACAGTCTAATGAACACTGAAGCTTTCTTT | . | TRBJ1-1 | . | TRBV29-1
CASSRIAGGRVDTQYF | TGTGCCAGCAGCAGGATAGCGGGAGGGCGAGTAGATACGCAGTATTTT | . | TRBJ2-3 | TRBD2 | TRBV7-6
CASSGTGTSGPGELFF | TGTGCCAGCAGTGGTACCGGGACTAGCGGTCCCGGGGAGCTGTTTTTT | few | TRBJ2-2 | TRBD2 | TRBV27